This TCR beta chain was obtained from a study of blood T cell repertoires in COVID-19. Study-wide background: Samples of COVID-19 (acute and convalescent) were obtained from the United States, Italy and Spain. In each case, the material was cDNA or gDNA derived from T cells, B-cell-depleted T cells, or PBMCs.

A single count supports this clone. Between the trimmed V and J ends, which lost 7 bases and 7 bases, there was a span of 14 bases. The CDR3 totals 13 residues. Germline CDR1 and CDR2: SNHLY and FYNNEI. Original methodology: Nucleated cell number was recorded as an estimate derived from reference gene primer amplification. This table comes from immunoSEQ multiplex PCR, and its TCRdb copy is limited to in-frame clones, with some not included. Clone size and V and J calls were adopted from that table, with D and trimming inferred from the DNA. The sample lists some 22,000 clones, roughly 88% occurring once.

Sequences were obtained from peripheral blood. This clonotype was obtained from a man aged 80 or over with active or convalescent COVID-19. The chain uses TRBV2 and TRBJ2-1; D unclear. The CDR3 protein is CASTRSTVNEQFF. The CDR3 nucleotides are TGTGCCAGCACCCGGTCCACAGTAAATGAGCAGTTCTTC. Full variable domain (rest looked up from reference TRBV2 and TRBJ2-1): EPEVTQTPSHQVTQMGQEVILRCVPISNHLYFYWYRQILGQKVEFLVSFYNNEISEKSEIFDDQFSVERPDGSNFTLKIRSTKLEDSAMYFCASTRSTVNEQFFGPGTRLTVL.